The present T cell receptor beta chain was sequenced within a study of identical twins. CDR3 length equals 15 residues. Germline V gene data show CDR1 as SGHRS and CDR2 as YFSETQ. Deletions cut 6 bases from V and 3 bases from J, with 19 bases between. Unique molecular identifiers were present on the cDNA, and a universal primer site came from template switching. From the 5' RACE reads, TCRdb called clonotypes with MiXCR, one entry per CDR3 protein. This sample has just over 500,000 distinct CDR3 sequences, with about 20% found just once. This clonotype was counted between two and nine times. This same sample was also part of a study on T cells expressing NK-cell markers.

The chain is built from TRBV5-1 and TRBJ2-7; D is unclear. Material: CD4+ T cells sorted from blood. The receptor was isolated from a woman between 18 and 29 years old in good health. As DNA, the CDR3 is TGCGCCAGCAACCCCTCTCCGGCAGAGATCTACGAGCAGTACTTC. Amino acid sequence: CASNPSPAEIYEQYF.